This T cell receptor beta chain was retrieved from a study of vaccination effects on CD4 cells after COVID-19 (dated by TCRdb to 2021 to 2024). A note on the overall study: Each participant received two doses of an mRNA SARS-CoV-2 vaccine, either BNT162b2 or mRNA-1273. SARS-CoV-2 spike-specific CD4+ TCR repertoires were compared before and after mRNA vaccination in COVID-19 convalescent patients and in infection-naive vaccine recipients. Altogether, around 9 COVID-19 convalescent patients and 4 SARS-CoV-2-naive healthy vaccine recipients made up the full study. Cultures from other donors in the study were sequenced using the Oncomine TCR Beta short-read assay on an Illumina iSeq 100.

In the ViraFEST assay, PBMC were stimulated with viral peptide pools, and antigen-specific CD4+ T cell clonotypes were then identified by expansion using TCR sequencing. After around eleven days of culture, CD4+ T cells were isolated with the EasySep CD4+ T cell isolation kit. None of the healthy vaccine recipients had a prior SARS-CoV-2 infection, which was confirmed by nucleocapsid antibody tests that came back negative both before and after vaccination. Around 2 million PBMC per well were cultured in IMDM with about 4.8% human AB serum, 9 to 10 IU/ml IL-2 and gentamicin, plus 10 ug/ml peptides. Half of the culture medium was replaced with fresh IL-2-containing medium on days 3 and 7. Unless otherwise noted, each peptide stimulation condition was cultured in triplicate wells. PBMC were separated from whole blood using Ficoll-Paque Plus gradient centrifugation and were then either cryopreserved at -140C or used fresh. The overlapping peptide pools covered the spike proteins of SARS-CoV-2 as well as those of the common cold coronaviruses HCoV-NL63, HCoV-OC43 and HCoV-229E. The QIAamp micro DNA kit was used to extract genomic DNA from the cultured CD4+ T cells.

Points the paper makes about the study in general: Among healthy vaccine recipients, nearly all vaccine-induced clones were SARS-CoV-2 mono-reactive, and only 1 of 255 was cross-reactive with common cold coronaviruses. Clones induced by infection and clones induced by vaccination both contracted markedly at late timepoints after vaccination, which fits with T cell responses waning over time. The study was limited by a small number of convalescent patients and lacked early post-infection timepoints.

The library was produced with the immunoSEQ multiplex PCR assay. DNA from the CD4+ T cells that had been cultured and isolated underwent TCR beta CDR3 sequencing. On the study's bioinformatics: Non-productive TCR sequences were discarded, and reads were trimmed to the CDR3 region, with only CDR3s of 7 or more amino acids retained. The MANAFEST web app was used to pick out antigen-specific clonotypes by comparing their expansion in peptide wells with that in reference cultures. Positive clones required FDR<0.05 expansion versus reference and all other wells, odds ratio above 5, and frequency above 0.1% in two replicate wells. A clonotype was defined as cross-reactive if the clonotype was significantly expanded both in SARS-CoV-2 spike wells and in at least one common cold coronavirus spike condition. CDR3 similarity was assessed by Levenshtein distance using the stringdist R package, and unrooted trees were constructed with ape in R 3.6.1. TCRdb holds this immuneACCESS table with in-frame rearrangements only. Some clones are missing; in checked studies, unresolved V genes explain under half, and the rest has no known cause. That table gives V, J and clone size, and the DNA gave D and trimming. The sample table holds some 20,000 clones, of which around 76% were seen once. The biggest ten clones account for over 7.5% of the sample.

In the case of this clone: The target of this receptor is not known. Base qualities are not recorded, but no much larger clone differs from it by a single base.

The cysteine opens and the phenylalanine closes a CDR3 of 15 amino acids. The CDR3 DNA has 45 bases and is translated from base 1. V is shortened by 1 base, J by 2 bases, and the region joining them spans 9 bases. For CDR1 and CDR2, the germline V gene lists SGHTA and FQGNSA. This sequence was found in a human donor who received a COVID-19 vaccine. Here the sequenced sample was CD4+ T cells from PBMCs cultured with HCoV-NL63 spike peptides, taken before COVID-19 vaccination. Sample cell subset or site, as interpreted from the label and publication: HCoV-NL63 spike overlapping peptide pool stimulation. The rearranged chain carries TRBV7-2 and TRBJ1-5; no confident D gene assignment can be made. The sequence in DNA is TGTGCCAGCAGCTTAGAAGGCTTGGGCAATCAGCCCCAGCATTTT. It translates as CASSLEGLGNQPQHF.